This T cell receptor beta chain stems from a study of blood T cell repertoires in COVID-19. Study in general: Donors in the United States, Italy and Spain gave samples during acute or convalescent COVID-19.

Repertoires were generated with immunoSEQ multiplex PCR, while TCRdb's copy carries only in-frame clones and drops some. The sample lists approximately 130,000 clones; 80% to 90% were seen once. Losses at the gene ends were 2 bases for V and 3 bases for J; bases not matched to a gene: 1. The germline V gene encodes CDR1 MGHRA and CDR2 YSYEKL. The CDR3 contains 14 residues. The chain recombines TRBV4-1 with TRBJ1-2, with 9 bases matching TRBD1. Sequencing was performed on peripheral blood. The sequence came from a woman between 50 and 59 years old with acute or convalescent COVID-19. DNA of the CDR3: TGCGCCAGCAGCCAAACAGGGGGCTACTATGGCTACACCTTC. Translated: CASSQTGGYYGYTF.